What follows is one T cell receptor (beta chain) and its context. The target antigen is unknown. This entry belongs to a study of OX40 agonist ivuxolimab in advanced cancers. General study points: Antigen targets of the expanded peripheral T cells went undetermined. Averaged across samples, CD8+ T cells carried more expanded clones than CD4+ did. Low levels of normalized T-cell clonal expansion also appeared in some nonresponders.

Clones were sequenced by immunoSEQ multiplex PCR, and TCRdb holds only the in-frame ones, with some missing. The data contain around 50,000 clones, 80% to 90% of them singletons. Germline CDR1 ENHRY, CDR2 SYGVKD. The V and J ends lost 6 bases and 5 bases respectively, with 17 bases between them. This CDR3 is built from 15 residues. The chain links TRBV10-3 to TRBJ2-1, with D tentatively TRBD2 (7 bases). The specimen was CD4+ or CD8+ T cells sorted from blood, collected in a trial of the OX40 agonist ivuxolimab. The source of this sequence is an adult with an advanced solid tumor such as melanoma, head and neck, liver or kidney cancer. CDR3 sequence (DNA): TGTGCCATCAGAGCCGCGGGGGCGAAAGACAATGAGCAGTTCTTC. This codes for CAIRAAGAKDNEQFF.